The sequence of this TCR beta chain was determined in a study of T cell changes during pregnancy in multiple sclerosis. This clone has a single count. Germline V gives CDR1 LGHNT, CDR2 FRNRAP. V gave up 3 bases and J gave up 0 bases; unmatched junction bases: 1. The CDR3 runs 14 residues. Profiling relied on immunoSEQ multiplex PCR, and the TCRdb table lists in-frame clones only, not all of them. The sample lists some 100,000 clones, about 94% occurring once. This clonotype was obtained from a female donor with multiple sclerosis, enrolled in a pregnancy study. The rearrangement uses TRBV12-5 and TRBJ1-1; TRBD1 matches at 7 bases. Sequenced here: peripheral blood, sampled before pregnancy. In nucleotides, the CDR3 is TGTGCTAGTGGTTTAGGGACAGTGAACACTGAAGCTTTCTTT. Its protein is CASGLGTVNTEAFF.